These 5 T cell receptor beta chains were sequenced from one sample in a study of T cell responses to AZD1222 COVID-19 vaccine. Profiled with immunoSEQ multiplex PCR; TCRdb holds only in-frame clones, not every one. This sample yields 65,000 to 85,000 clones, of which around 84% are seen a single time; roughly 20% belongs to the top ten. Sequencing was performed on peripheral blood, taken on day 0 of AZD1222 vaccination. The receptors stem from an adult in good health.

This clone occurred once. This chain's CDR3 is CASSLIGTSGGYTF. In DNA, the CDR3 is TGTGCCAGCAGTTTAATTGGAACTTCTGGTGGCTACACCTTC. The chain has TRBV27 and TRBJ1-2; D is undetermined. This CDR3 comprises 14 residues. Germline CDR1 is MNHEY and CDR2 is SMNVEV (reference sequence). With 2 bases removed from V and 7 bases from J, the gap between germline ends came to 14 bases.

The V and J genes are TRBV4-3 and TRBJ1-2, with a possible D match to TRBD1 (6 bases). Trimming stripped 4 bases from V and 4 bases from J, with 13 bases between. This CDR3 has 14 residues. Looked up from germline, CDR1 is LGHNA and CDR2 is YSLEER. The CDR3 here is CASSPIKGGYGYTF. DNA for the CDR3: TGCGCCAGCAGCCCAATTAAGGGGGGCTATGGCTACACCTTC.

The V call is TRBV7-9, the J call TRBJ2-3; D tentatively fits TRBD1 or TRBD2 (6 bases each). The CDR3 has 17 amino acids. Germline V gene lookup returns CDR1 SEHNR and CDR2 FQNEAQ (reference sequence). Trimming left V 3 bases short and J 3 bases short, with 19 bases between. The CDR3 bases are TGTGCCAGCAGCTTGGGGGCGACGGGAGCTCGGACAGATACGCAGTATTTT. This codes for CASSLGATGARTDTQYF.

This chain connects TRBV6-5 to TRBJ2-7; 10 bases match TRBD1. The junction had 8 bases not matched to a gene; V was cut back by 6 bases and J by 3 bases. Looked up from germline, CDR1 is MNHEY and CDR2 is SVGAGI. The CDR3 runs to 15 residues. The CDR3 region has the DNA TGTGCCAGCAGGCGACAGGGGGCGCCCCTCTACGAGCAGTACTTC. Protein product: CASRRQGAPLYEQYF.

The V and J genes are TRBV15 and TRBJ2-4; perhaps TRBD1 as D (6 bases). V dropped 0 bases and J dropped 9 bases, with 6 bases sitting between them. The CDR3 totals 12 residues. Germline assignment: CDR1 LNHNV and CDR2 YYDKDF (reference sequence). CDR3 amino acids: CATSRETGIQYF. The CDR3 bases are TGTGCCACCAGCAGAGAGACAGGCATTCAGTACTTC.